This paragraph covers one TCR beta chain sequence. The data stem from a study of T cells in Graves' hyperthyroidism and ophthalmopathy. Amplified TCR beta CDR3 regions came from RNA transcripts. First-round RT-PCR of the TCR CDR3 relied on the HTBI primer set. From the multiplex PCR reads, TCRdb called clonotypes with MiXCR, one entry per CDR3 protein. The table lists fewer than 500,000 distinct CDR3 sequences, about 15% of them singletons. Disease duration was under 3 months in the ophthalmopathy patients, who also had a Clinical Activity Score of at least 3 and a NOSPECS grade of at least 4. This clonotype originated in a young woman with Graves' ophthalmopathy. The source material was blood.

The CDR3 DNA sequence: TGCAGTGCTGGGGATGGCATTAAGAACACTGAAGCTTTCTTT. Translated, it gives CSAGDGIKNTEAFF. The rearrangement joins TRBV20-1 to TRBJ1-1; D ambiguous. Looked up from germline, CDR1 is DFQATT and CDR2 is SNEGSKA (reference sequence). The CDR3 is made up of 14 amino acids. V was trimmed by 5 bases and J by 1 base, leaving 14 bases between them.